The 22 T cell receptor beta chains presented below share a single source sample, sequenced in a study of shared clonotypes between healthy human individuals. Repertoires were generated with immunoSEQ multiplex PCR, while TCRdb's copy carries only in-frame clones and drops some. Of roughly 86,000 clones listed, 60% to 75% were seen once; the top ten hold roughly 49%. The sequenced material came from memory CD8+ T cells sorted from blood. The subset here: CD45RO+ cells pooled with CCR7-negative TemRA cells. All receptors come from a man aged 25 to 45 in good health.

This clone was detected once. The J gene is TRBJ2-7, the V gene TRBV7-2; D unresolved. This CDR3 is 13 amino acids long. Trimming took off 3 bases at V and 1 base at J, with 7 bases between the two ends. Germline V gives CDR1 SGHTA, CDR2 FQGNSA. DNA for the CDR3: TGTGCCAGCAGCTTCTCGGAGTCCTACGAGCAGTACTTC. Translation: CASSFSESYEQYF.

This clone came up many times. The CDR3 DNA follows: TGTGCCAGCAGTCCAGATAGCGGGAGGGCCGTCTATGAGCAGTTCTTC. Its translation is CASSPDSGRAVYEQFF. This chain links TRBV28 with TRBJ2-1; 11 nucleotides align to TRBD2. CDR1 MDHEN and CDR2 SYDVKM come from the germline V gene. The CDR3 has 16 amino acids. V lost 5 bases and J lost 8; bases outside the gene matches: 11.

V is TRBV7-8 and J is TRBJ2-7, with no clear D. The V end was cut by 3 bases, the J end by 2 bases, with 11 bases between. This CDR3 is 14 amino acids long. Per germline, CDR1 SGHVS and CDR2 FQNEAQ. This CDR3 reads CASSFPRIPYEQYF. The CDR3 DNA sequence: TGTGCCAGCAGCTTTCCGCGGATTCCCTACGAGCAGTACTTC.

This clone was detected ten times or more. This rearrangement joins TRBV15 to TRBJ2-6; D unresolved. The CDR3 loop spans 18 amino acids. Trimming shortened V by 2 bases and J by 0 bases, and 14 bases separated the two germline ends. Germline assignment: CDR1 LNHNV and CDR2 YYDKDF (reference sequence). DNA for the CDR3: TGTGCCACCAGCAGACCGGATATGGCCGGCTCTGGGGCCAACGTCCTGACTTTC. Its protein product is CATSRPDMAGSGANVLTF.

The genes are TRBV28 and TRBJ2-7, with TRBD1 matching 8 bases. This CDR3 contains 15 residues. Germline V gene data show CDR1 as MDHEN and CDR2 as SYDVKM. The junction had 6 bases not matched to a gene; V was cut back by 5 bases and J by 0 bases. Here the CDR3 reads CASSGQGASSYEQYF. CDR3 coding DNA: TGTGCCAGCAGTGGACAGGGCGCAAGCTCCTACGAGCAGTACTTC. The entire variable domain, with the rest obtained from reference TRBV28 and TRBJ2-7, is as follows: DVKVTQSSRYLVKRTGEKVFLECVQDMDHENMFWYRQDPGLGLRLIYFSYDVKMKEKGDIPEGYSVSREKKERFSLILESASTNQTSMYLCASSGQGASSYEQYFGPGTRLTVT.

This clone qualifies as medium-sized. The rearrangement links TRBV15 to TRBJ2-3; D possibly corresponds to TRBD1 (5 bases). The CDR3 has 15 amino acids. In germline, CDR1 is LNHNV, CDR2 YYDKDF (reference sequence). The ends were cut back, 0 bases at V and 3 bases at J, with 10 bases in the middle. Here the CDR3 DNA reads TGTGCCACCAGCAGAGATCCCTCAGGGACAGATACGCAGTATTTT. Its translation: CATSRDPSGTDTQYF.

CDR3 in amino acids: CASSQVTDSYEQYF. The CDR3 nucleotides are TGTGCCAGCAGCCAAGTCACAGACTCCTACGAGCAGTACTTC. The chain recombines TRBV14 with TRBJ2-7; D is unclear. This CDR3 is 14 amino acids long. V was shortened by 1 base and J by 0 bases, with 7 bases between the two germline ends. The germline CDR1 and CDR2 sequences are SGHDN and FVKESK.

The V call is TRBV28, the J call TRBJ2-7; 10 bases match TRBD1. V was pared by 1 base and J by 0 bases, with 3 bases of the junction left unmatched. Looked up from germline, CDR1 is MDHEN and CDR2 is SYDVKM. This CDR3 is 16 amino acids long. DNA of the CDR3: TGTGCCAGCAGTTTATTCGGGACAGGGGACTCCTACGAGCAGTACTTC. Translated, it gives CASSLFGTGDSYEQYF.

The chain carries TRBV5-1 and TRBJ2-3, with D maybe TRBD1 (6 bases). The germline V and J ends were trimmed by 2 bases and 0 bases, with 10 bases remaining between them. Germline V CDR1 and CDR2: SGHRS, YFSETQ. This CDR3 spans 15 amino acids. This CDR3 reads CASSFSDSSTDTQYF. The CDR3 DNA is TGCGCCAGCAGCTTCTCGGACAGCAGCACAGATACGCAGTATTTT.

Written as DNA, the CDR3 is TGCAGCGCAAGGTCCGTGTTCGGGCAGTACTTC. Its protein product is CSARSVFGQYF. The V call is TRBV29-1, the J call TRBJ2-7; D not certain. Trimming stripped 7 bases from V and 9 bases from J, with 16 bases between. Germline assignment: CDR1 SQVTM and CDR2 ANQGSEA. The CDR3 length is 11 residues.

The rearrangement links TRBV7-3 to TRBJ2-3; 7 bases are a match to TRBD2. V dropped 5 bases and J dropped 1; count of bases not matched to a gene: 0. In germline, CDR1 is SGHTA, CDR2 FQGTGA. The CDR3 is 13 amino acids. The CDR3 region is CASSAGGTDTQYF. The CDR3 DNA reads TGTGCCAGCAGCGCGGGGGGCACAGATACGCAGTATTTT.

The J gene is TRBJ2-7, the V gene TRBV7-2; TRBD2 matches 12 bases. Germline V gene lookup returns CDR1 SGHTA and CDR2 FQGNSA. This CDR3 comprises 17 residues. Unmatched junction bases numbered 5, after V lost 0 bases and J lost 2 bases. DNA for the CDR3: TGTGCCAGCAGCTTAGCAATGCCTAGCGGGAGGGCCTACGAGCAGTACTTC. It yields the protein CASSLAMPSGRAYEQYF.

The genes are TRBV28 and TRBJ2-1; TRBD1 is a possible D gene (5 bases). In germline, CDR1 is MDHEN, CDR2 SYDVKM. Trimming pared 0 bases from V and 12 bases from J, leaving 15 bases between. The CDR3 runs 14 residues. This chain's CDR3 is CASSLWDKGQGQFF. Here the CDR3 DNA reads TGTGCCAGCAGTTTATGGGATAAGGGGCAAGGGCAGTTCTTC.

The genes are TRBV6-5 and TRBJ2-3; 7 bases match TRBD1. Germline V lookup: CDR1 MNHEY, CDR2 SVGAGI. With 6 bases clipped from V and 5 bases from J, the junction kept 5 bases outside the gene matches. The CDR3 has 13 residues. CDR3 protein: CASSQWTGDTQYF. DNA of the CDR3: TGTGCCAGCAGCCAATGGACAGGAGATACGCAGTATTTT.

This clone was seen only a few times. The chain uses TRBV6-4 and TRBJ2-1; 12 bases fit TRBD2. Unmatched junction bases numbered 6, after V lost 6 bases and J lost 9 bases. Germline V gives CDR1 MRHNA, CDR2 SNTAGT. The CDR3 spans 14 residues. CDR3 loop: CASSLAGGLGEQFF. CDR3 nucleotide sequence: TGTGCCAGCAGCCTAGCGGGAGGGCTTGGTGAGCAGTTCTTC.

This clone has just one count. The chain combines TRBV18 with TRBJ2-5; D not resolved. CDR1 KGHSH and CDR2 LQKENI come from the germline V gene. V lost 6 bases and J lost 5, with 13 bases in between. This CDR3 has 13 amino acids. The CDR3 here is CASSTVELETQYF. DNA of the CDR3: TGTGCCAGCTCGACCGTGGAATTGGAGACCCAGTACTTC.

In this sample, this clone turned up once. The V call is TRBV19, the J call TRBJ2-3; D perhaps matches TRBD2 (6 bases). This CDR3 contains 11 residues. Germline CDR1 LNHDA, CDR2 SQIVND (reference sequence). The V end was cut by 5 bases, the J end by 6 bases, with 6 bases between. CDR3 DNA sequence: TGTGCCAGTAGTCTAGCGGATACGCAGTATTTT. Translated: CASSLADTQYF.

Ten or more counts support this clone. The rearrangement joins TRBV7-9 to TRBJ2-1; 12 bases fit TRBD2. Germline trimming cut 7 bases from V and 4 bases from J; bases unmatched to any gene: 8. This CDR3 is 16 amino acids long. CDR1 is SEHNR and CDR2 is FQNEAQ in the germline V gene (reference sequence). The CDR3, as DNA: TGTGCCAGCAAGTCTGGACTAGCGGGGCCTTACAATGAGCAGTTCTTC. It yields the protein CASKSGLAGPYNEQFF.

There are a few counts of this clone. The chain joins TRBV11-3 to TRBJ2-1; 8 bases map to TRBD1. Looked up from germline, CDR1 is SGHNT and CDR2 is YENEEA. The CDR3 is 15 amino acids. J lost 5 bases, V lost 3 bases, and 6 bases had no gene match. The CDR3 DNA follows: TGTGCCAGCAGCTTGGAGACAGGGGATAACAATGAGCAGTTCTTC. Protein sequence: CASSLETGDNNEQFF. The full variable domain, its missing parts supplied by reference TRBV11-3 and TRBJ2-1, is EAGVVQSPRYKIIEKKQPVAFWCNPISGHNTLYWYLQNLGQGPELLIRYENEEAVDDSQLPKDRFSAERLKGVDSTLKIQPAELGDSAVYLCASSLETGDNNEQFFGPGTRLTVL.

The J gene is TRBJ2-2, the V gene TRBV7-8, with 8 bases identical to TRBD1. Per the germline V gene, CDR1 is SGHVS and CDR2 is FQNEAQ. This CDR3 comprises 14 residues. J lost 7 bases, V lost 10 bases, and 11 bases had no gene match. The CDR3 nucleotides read TGTGCCACTCCCCCAGGGGGCCGGGGCGGGGAGCTGTTTTTT. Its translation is CATPPGGRGGELFF.

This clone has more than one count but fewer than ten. This CDR3 is CASSQDRAGELFF. CDR3 DNA sequence: TGCGCCAGCAGCCAAGATCGGGCCGGGGAGCTGTTTTTT. V is TRBV4-3 and J is TRBJ2-2; no clear D. This CDR3 is 13 amino acids long. The germline V gene encodes CDR1 LGHNA and CDR2 YSLEER. Trimming stripped 0 bases from V and 6 bases from J, with 5 bases between.

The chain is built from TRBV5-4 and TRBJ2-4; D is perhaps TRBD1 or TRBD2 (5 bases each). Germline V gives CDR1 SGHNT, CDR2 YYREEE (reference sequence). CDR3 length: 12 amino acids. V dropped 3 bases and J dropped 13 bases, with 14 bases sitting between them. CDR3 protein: CASSWGGTGQYF. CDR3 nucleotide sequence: TGTGCCAGCAGCTGGGGTGGGACCGGGCAGTACTTC. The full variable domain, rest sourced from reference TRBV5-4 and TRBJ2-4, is ETGVTQSPTHLIKTRGQQVTLRCSSQSGHNTVSWYQQALGQGPQFIFQYYREEENGRGNFPPRFSGLQFPNYSSELNVNALELDDSALYLCASSWGGTGQYFGAGTRLSVL.